This is a list of T cell receptor beta chains from one sample in a study of CD4 and CD8 cells across lung adenocarcinoma regions. MiXCR was run by TCRdb on the PCR reads, yielding one entry per CDR3 protein. The top ten hold more than 40% of the sample, which has about 25,000 distinct CDR3 sequences, 53% seen once. The sequenced sample was CD8+ T cells from the center of a lung tumor. The receptors derive from a male donor with lung adenocarcinoma. The CD4 and CD8 labels of this study may be unreliable. Each CDR3 is given with its conserved first and last residue. A D gene is named only where the DNA matches it firmly. Some rows have no size entry. The others give once, few or many, or a class for an expanded clone.

v_gene: TRBV6-5; abundance: -; j_gene: TRBJ2-4; d_gene: -; CDR3nt: TGTGCCAGCAGTTACTCGGGGCCCGGCGGCAAAGATACGCAGTACTTT; CDR3aa: CASSYSGPGGKDTQYF
v_gene: TRBV5-1; abundance: many; j_gene: TRBJ2-1; d_gene: -; CDR3nt: TGCGCCAGCAGTGTTACGCCTAACAATGAGCAGTTCTTC; CDR3aa: CASSVTPNNEQFF
v_gene: TRBV6-1; abundance: -; j_gene: TRBJ2-4; d_gene: TRBD2; CDR3nt: TGTGCCAGCAGCCCTAGGACTAGCTTCTCAGATATGCAGTACTTC; CDR3aa: CASSPRTSFSDMQYF
v_gene: TRBV10-1; abundance: -; j_gene: TRBJ2-5; d_gene: -; CDR3nt: TGCGCCAGCACAACGGACAGCCTAAGCCTAGCCAAAGAGATCCAGTACTTC; CDR3aa: CASTTDSLSLAKEIQYF
v_gene: TRBV27; abundance: few; j_gene: TRBJ2-1; d_gene: TRBD2; CDR3nt: TGTGCCAGCAGTTTGAAGGGACTAGCGGGAGGTTCCCCCGAGCAGTTCTTC; CDR3aa: CASSLKGLAGGSPEQFF
v_gene: TRBV10-2; abundance: -; j_gene: TRBJ1-1; d_gene: -; CDR3nt: TGCGCCAGCAGTGAGACGCACCGAGTTGAAGACATCTTT; CDR3aa: CASSETHRVEDIF
v_gene: TRBV6-5; abundance: many; j_gene: TRBJ2-1; d_gene: TRBD2; CDR3nt: TGTGCCAGCACGGCTAGCGGCCACAATGAGCAGTTCTTC; CDR3aa: CASTASGHNEQFF
v_gene: TRBV10-3; abundance: -; j_gene: TRBJ2-3; d_gene: -; CDR3nt: TGTGCCGCGGGGACAGTGGGCGGGGAAATAGAGACCCAGTATTTT; CDR3aa: CAAGTVGGEIETQYF
v_gene: TRBV3-1; abundance: many; j_gene: TRBJ2-3; d_gene: -; CDR3nt: TGTGCCAGCAGCCAAAGACAGGTAACAGATACGCAGTATTTT; CDR3aa: CASSQRQVTDTQYF
v_gene: TRBV28; abundance: -; j_gene: TRBJ2-5; d_gene: TRBD1; CDR3nt: TGTGCCAGCAGTGGCCGACAGGGGAACGTTTACGAGCAGAACTTC; CDR3aa: CASSGRQGNVYEQNF
v_gene: TRBV28; abundance: -; j_gene: TRBJ2-7; d_gene: TRBD1; CDR3nt: TGTGCCAGCAGTTACCCCGGGACAGCCTACGAGCAGTACTTC; CDR3aa: CASSYPGTAYEQYF
v_gene: TRBV7-6; abundance: -; j_gene: TRBJ2-7; d_gene: -; CDR3nt: TGTGCCAGCAGCTTGGAGGGGGGCGCCAGTGTCACAGATACGCAGTACTTC; CDR3aa: CASSLEGGASVTDTQYF
v_gene: TRBV6-5; abundance: -; j_gene: TRBJ2-3; d_gene: -; CDR3nt: TGTGCCAGCAGTTTCGGACTAGAGGGCACAGGGGCGCAGTATTTT; CDR3aa: CASSFGLEGTGAQYF
v_gene: TRBV6-1; abundance: -; j_gene: TRBJ2-4; d_gene: -; CDR3nt: TGTGCCAGCTCCAAGGGGCGACGAGCCAAAAACACTCAGTACTTC; CDR3aa: CASSKGRRAKNTQYF
v_gene: TRBV10-3; abundance: -; j_gene: TRBJ2-3; d_gene: -; CDR3nt: TGTGCCATCGGAGCCAAAGATATGCAGTATTTC; CDR3aa: CAIGAKDMQYF
v_gene: TRBV11-2; abundance: -; j_gene: TRBJ2-5; d_gene: -; CDR3nt: TGTGCCAGCAGCTTAGAACCCGGTTTCTTGGGGGAGCAGTACTTC; CDR3aa: CASSLEPGFLGEQYF
v_gene: TRBV7-2; abundance: medium-sized; j_gene: TRBJ1-2; d_gene: -; CDR3nt: TGTGCCAGCAGCTTAGCTACAGCAGCTAACTATGGCTACACCTTC; CDR3aa: CASSLATAANYGYTF
v_gene: TRBV7-8; abundance: -; j_gene: TRBJ2-4; d_gene: -; CDR3nt: TGTGCCAGCAGCTTAGATCCGACAAGCTACGAGCAGTACTTT; CDR3aa: CASSLDPTSYEQYF
v_gene: TRBV3-1; abundance: many; j_gene: TRBJ2-5; d_gene: TRBD2; CDR3nt: TGTGCCAGCAGCCAACGGGGAGCGGGAGAACGAGAGACCCAGTACTTC; CDR3aa: CASSQRGAGERETQYF
v_gene: TRBV6-1; abundance: -; j_gene: TRBJ2-4; d_gene: TRBD2; CDR3nt: TGTGCCAGCAGCGAAGCGGGGATGTGGGCCAAAAACATTCAGTATTTC; CDR3aa: CASSEAGMWAKNIQYF
v_gene: TRBV6-1; abundance: -; j_gene: TRBJ2-1; d_gene: -; CDR3nt: TGTGCCAGCAGTGAAGTCGGTACAGGGCCGGATGAGCAGTTCTTC; CDR3aa: CASSEVGTGPDEQFF
v_gene: TRBV30; abundance: -; j_gene: TRBJ2-3; d_gene: -; CDR3nt: TGTGCCTGGAAAGCCTTTTTTACAGATACGCAGTATTTT; CDR3aa: CAWKAFFTDTQYF
v_gene: TRBV6-5; abundance: -; j_gene: TRBJ2-5; d_gene: TRBD1; CDR3nt: TGTGCCAGCAGTCACTACAGGGGTCCTATATTAATGGCGGAGACCCAGTACTTC; CDR3aa: CASSHYRGPILMAETQYF
v_gene: TRBV6-1; abundance: medium-sized; j_gene: TRBJ1-5; d_gene: -; CDR3nt: TGTGCCAGCAGCCGACAATTAAGCGGGGTAGATAGCAATCAGCCCCAGCATTTT; CDR3aa: CASSRQLSGVDSNQPQHF
v_gene: TRBV4-1; abundance: -; j_gene: TRBJ2-4; d_gene: -; CDR3nt: TGCGCCAGCAGCCGAGTTATGGGGCTGGGAGCCAAAGATATTCAGTATTTC; CDR3aa: CASSRVMGLGAKDIQYF
v_gene: TRBV27; abundance: many; j_gene: TRBJ2-5; d_gene: TRBD2; CDR3nt: TGTGCCAGCAGTTTATCAGGCCGGTCCGGGTTGTGGGGGGGTGGAGAGACCCAGTACTTC; CDR3aa: CASSLSGRSGLWGGGETQYF
v_gene: TRBV28; abundance: medium-sized; j_gene: TRBJ2-3; d_gene: -; CDR3nt: TGTGCCAGCACCACTTCAAGGGGCTTTGCAGATACGCAGTATTTT; CDR3aa: CASTTSRGFADTQYF
v_gene: TRBV10-2; abundance: many; j_gene: TRBJ2-5; d_gene: -; CDR3nt: TGCGCCAGCAGTGAGCCGGGGCCCGAAGAGACCCAGTACTTC; CDR3aa: CASSEPGPEETQYF
v_gene: TRBV6-1; abundance: -; j_gene: TRBJ2-3; d_gene: -; CDR3nt: TGTGCCAGCAGGCTACTACAGGGCACCGGGGCGCAGTATTTT; CDR3aa: CASRLLQGTGAQYF
v_gene: TRBV6-5; abundance: -; j_gene: TRBJ2-3; d_gene: TRBD1; CDR3nt: TGTGCCAGCAGTTACCAAGGACAGGCTAGCACAGACATTCAGTATTTC; CDR3aa: CASSYQGQASTDIQYF
v_gene: TRBV18; abundance: -; j_gene: TRBJ1-1; d_gene: TRBD1; CDR3nt: TGTGCCAGCTCACGCGAGACAGGGGGCACTGAAGCTTTCTTT; CDR3aa: CASSRETGGTEAFF
v_gene: TRBV27; abundance: -; j_gene: TRBJ2-3; d_gene: -; CDR3nt: TGTGCCAGCAGTCCCCTGGCGGGCAAAGATACGCAGTATTTC; CDR3aa: CASSPLAGKDTQYF
v_gene: TRBV7-2; abundance: -; j_gene: TRBJ2-3; d_gene: TRBD2; CDR3nt: TGTGCCAGCAGCTGGGGGACTAGCCCCTTGGGACATACGCAGTATTTT; CDR3aa: CASSWGTSPLGHTQYF
v_gene: TRBV11-2; abundance: -; j_gene: TRBJ2-1; d_gene: -; CDR3nt: TGTGCCAGCAGCTTAATTTGGGGCGAATCCTACAATGAGCAGTTCTTC; CDR3aa: CASSLIWGESYNEQFF
v_gene: TRBV3-1; abundance: -; j_gene: TRBJ2-5; d_gene: -; CDR3nt: TGTGCCAGCAGCCAACTCCCATGGGAGACCCAGTACTTC; CDR3aa: CASSQLPWETQYF
v_gene: TRBV10-1; abundance: -; j_gene: TRBJ2-3; d_gene: -; CDR3nt: TGCGCGGGCAGTGAGGGCCCTCACCCAGAGACCCAGTATTTC; CDR3aa: CAGSEGPHPETQYF
v_gene: TRBV6-5; abundance: -; j_gene: TRBJ2-1; d_gene: TRBD2; CDR3nt: TGTGCCAGCAGTTTCTGGACTAGCGGGGACTCCTACAATGAGCAGTTCTTC; CDR3aa: CASSFWTSGDSYNEQFF
v_gene: TRBV6-1; abundance: -; j_gene: TRBJ2-4; d_gene: -; CDR3nt: TGTGCCAGCGGGGCTGGGATGTGGGACAAAAACACCCAGTACTTC; CDR3aa: CASGAGMWDKNTQYF
v_gene: TRBV5-1; abundance: many; j_gene: TRBJ2-7; d_gene: -; CDR3nt: TGCGCCAGCAGCTTGCGGCTCGGGAGCTCCTACGAGCAGTACTTC; CDR3aa: CASSLRLGSSYEQYF
v_gene: TRBV6-5; abundance: medium-sized; j_gene: TRBJ2-1; d_gene: TRBD2; CDR3nt: TGTGCCAGCAGTATACTAGCGGGGACTTACAATGAGCAGTTCTTC; CDR3aa: CASSILAGTYNEQFF
v_gene: TRBV6-5; abundance: -; j_gene: TRBJ2-1; d_gene: -; CDR3nt: TGTGCCAGCAGAAACACGAGGAGCGTATGGATACAGTTCTTC; CDR3aa: CASRNTRSVWIQFF
v_gene: TRBV6-1; abundance: -; j_gene: TRBJ2-5; d_gene: -; CDR3nt: TGTGCCAGCAGTGAGGGGCTCCTCTGGGGGACCCAGTACTTC; CDR3aa: CASSEGLLWGTQYF
v_gene: TRBV27; abundance: -; j_gene: TRBJ2-5; d_gene: -; CDR3nt: TGTGCCAGCAGTTCCGGGGGGCGGGGGACCCAGTACTTC; CDR3aa: CASSSGGRGTQYF
v_gene: TRBV10-2; abundance: -; j_gene: TRBJ2-3; d_gene: -; CDR3nt: TGCGCCAGCAGGGCAAGCGCTGTCAGCACAGATACGCAGTATTTT; CDR3aa: CASRASAVSTDTQYF
v_gene: TRBV6-1; abundance: -; j_gene: TRBJ2-3; d_gene: -; CDR3nt: TGTGCCAGCAACAGACCCGGTCCTACAGAGACGCAGTATTTT; CDR3aa: CASNRPGPTETQYF
v_gene: TRBV10-3; abundance: -; j_gene: TRBJ2-5; d_gene: -; CDR3nt: TGTGGTAGTTGTTCCGGGATCGGGGGCCGTGCCAAAAAGACCCAGTACTTC; CDR3aa: CGSCSGIGGRAKKTQYF
v_gene: TRBV4-2; abundance: -; j_gene: TRBJ1-1; d_gene: -; CDR3nt: TGTGCCAGCAGCCCCCAGGTCGGGGGACCTGAAGCTTTCTTT; CDR3aa: CASSPQVGGPEAFF
v_gene: TRBV30; abundance: few; j_gene: TRBJ1-1; d_gene: TRBD1; CDR3nt: TGTGCCTGGAGTGTTGGACAGGGCCCCATGGGAGCTTTCTTT; CDR3aa: CAWSVGQGPMGAFF
v_gene: TRBV7-2; abundance: -; j_gene: TRBJ2-3; d_gene: -; CDR3nt: TGTGCCAGCAGCCTCTGCGCCAAAAACACGCAGTATTTC; CDR3aa: CASSLCAKNTQYF
v_gene: TRBV6-4; abundance: -; j_gene: TRBJ2-1; d_gene: TRBD2; CDR3nt: TGTGCCAGCAGTACCAGCGGGGAAAATGAGCAGTTCTTC; CDR3aa: CASSTSGENEQFF
v_gene: TRBV4-1; abundance: -; j_gene: TRBJ2-1; d_gene: TRBD2; CDR3nt: TGCGCCAGCAGCCAAACTCCGACTAGCGGGGCCTACGAGCAGTTCTTC; CDR3aa: CASSQTPTSGAYEQFF
v_gene: TRBV6-2/TRBV6-3; abundance: many; j_gene: TRBJ2-5; d_gene: TRBD1; CDR3nt: TGTGCCAGCAGGGGACAGGGGGCATCAAGCGGGAGTCCCTGGGAGACCCAGTACTTC; CDR3aa: CASRGQGASSGSPWETQYF
v_gene: TRBV6-4; abundance: few; j_gene: TRBJ2-1; d_gene: TRBD1; CDR3nt: TGTGCCAGCAGCAAGGACGGGACAGACTTCTACAATGAGCAGTTCTTC; CDR3aa: CASSKDGTDFYNEQFF
v_gene: TRBV4-1; abundance: -; j_gene: TRBJ2-3; d_gene: -; CDR3nt: TGCGCCAGCAGCCAGGGGGGCGTAGCCACAGATACGCAGTACTTT; CDR3aa: CASSQGGVATDTQYF
v_gene: TRBV27; abundance: many; j_gene: TRBJ2-1; d_gene: -; CDR3nt: TGTGCCAGCAGCGGGGGACGGAGCTCCTACAATGAGCAGTTCTTC; CDR3aa: CASSGGRSSYNEQFF
v_gene: TRBV7-6; abundance: -; j_gene: TRBJ2-1; d_gene: TRBD1; CDR3nt: TGTGCCAGCAGCTTAACAGGGGAAGGGGTCAATGAGCAGTTCTTC; CDR3aa: CASSLTGEGVNEQFF